The source of this T cell receptor beta chain is a study of T cells in Graves' hyperthyroidism and ophthalmopathy (dated by TCRdb to the late 2010s). Regarding the study in general: Peripheral blood was collected at initial diagnosis, before any treatment. A discovery cohort of about 96 patients, fewer than 50 with Graves' ophthalmopathy and 55 to 65 with stable Graves' hyperthyroidism, was used to find distinguishing TCR V-J signatures. An independent validation cohort of under 20 hyperthyroidism patients and 17 patients who later progressed to ophthalmopathy tested prospective prediction of ophthalmopathy. For training and testing, the 100 or so patients in the discovery cohort were randomly divided in a 7:3 ratio. Thyroid tissue and blood T-cell repertoires from several Graves' hyperthyroidism patients were also compared in the study. Following sampling, methimazole starting at 30 mg daily was given to hyperthyroidism patients, and high-dose intravenous methylprednisolone was given to ophthalmopathy patients. The paper reports TCR Vbeta CDR3 sequencing of more than 120 peripheral blood samples: approximately 43 ophthalmopathy, under 80 hyperthyroidism and around 17 progressor patients. General conclusions and limits of the study: No statistical method was used to fix the sample size in advance, and group allocation was not hidden from the investigators. During validation, the model predicted progression to ophthalmopathy a median of about 6.3 months ahead of onset, with almost 71% sensitivity and roughly 72% specificity. Most expanded thyroid clonotypes (frequency above 0.001) were also detected in blood, a finding suggesting that blood repertoires may reflect thyroid immune responses. In cross-validation, a model built on a 13 V-J signature told ophthalmopathy apart from stable hyperthyroidism with 85% to 90% sensitivity and roughly 81% specificity, and in testing the same model reached 80%/75%.

The TCR beta CDR3 regions were amplified from RNA transcripts. A first-round RT-PCR of the TCR CDR3 used the HTBI primer set with the Qiagen OneStep RT-PCR kit. Libraries were constructed in a second round of multiplex PCR, after which size selection and purification were carried out. Paired-end sequencing of the libraries was performed with 100 bp reads on an Illumina HiSeq2000. For the original study's pipeline: SOAPnuke was used to process the raw data, removing reads that contained adapters or uncalled bases, had a mean Phred below 15, or lacked an exact match to the constant primer or identifier. COPE v1.2.5 was used to merge the high-quality paired reads, and each unique nucleotide sequence was defined as a clonotype. MiTCR v1.1 was used to align clonotypes to the IMGT TRBV, TRBD and TRBJ reference segments. Analysis was restricted to V-J combinations with a frequency above 0.0001, which covered 98% to 99.2% of repertoires. A TCS score was defined as the ratio of F50 (clonal expansion) to E x V (chaos), with BLOSUM62-based TCRdist applied between CDR3 peptides within each V-J. Welch's t-statistics and random forest reduced 514 V-J features to 13, which were used in a naive Bayes classifier (R e1071). TCRdb reanalyzed the raw reads on its own, using fastp at Q25 for trimming and MiXCR for clone calling, and kept in-frame beta chains. Each CDR3 protein appears once, grouped with its most common genes and DNA. The V and J calls, along with clone size, are taken from TCRdb and not from the paper's own processing. Here the sample has hundreds of thousands of distinct CDR3 sequences; roughly 15% occur a single time. More than 8.5% of the sample is held by the ten biggest clonotypes.

This clonotype showed up just a few times. No cognate antigen has been identified for it. The record has no base qualities; no much larger clone is one base away. Trimming takes 4 bases off V and 9 bases off J; junction bases not matched to a gene: 11. The CDR3 runs 15 residues from the cysteine to the phenylalanine. Only CDR3 DNA remains: 45 bases, in frame from the first base. Reading the germline V gene gives CDR1 SGHTA and CDR2 FQGNSA. A patient counted as having stable Graves' hyperthyroidism if no progression to ophthalmopathy occurred over 18 months of follow-up. Hyperthyroidism patients were newly diagnosed, had a disease duration of under 2 months, and were aged 18 to 65 years. Patients with uncontrolled infections, other autoimmune diseases, pregnancy or lactation were excluded. Diagnoses relied on clinical symptoms, serum thyroxine and TRAb, thyroid ultrasound and orbital computed tomography. PBMCs were separated from roughly 9.3 ml of fresh peripheral blood using Ficoll-Paque density gradient centrifugation. Total RNA was extracted with Trizol reagent, and quality was checked on an Agilent 2100 Bioanalyzer.

The origin of this receptor is a young woman with Graves' hyperthyroidism. The rearrangement joined TRBV7-2 to TRBJ2-7; TRBD1 fits 11 bases in the junction. Sequencing was done on a sample of blood. CDR3 loop: CASSSGSRTGGGQYF. The DNA sequence is TGTGCCAGCAGCTCCGGCTCCAGGACAGGGGGCGGGCAGTACTTC.